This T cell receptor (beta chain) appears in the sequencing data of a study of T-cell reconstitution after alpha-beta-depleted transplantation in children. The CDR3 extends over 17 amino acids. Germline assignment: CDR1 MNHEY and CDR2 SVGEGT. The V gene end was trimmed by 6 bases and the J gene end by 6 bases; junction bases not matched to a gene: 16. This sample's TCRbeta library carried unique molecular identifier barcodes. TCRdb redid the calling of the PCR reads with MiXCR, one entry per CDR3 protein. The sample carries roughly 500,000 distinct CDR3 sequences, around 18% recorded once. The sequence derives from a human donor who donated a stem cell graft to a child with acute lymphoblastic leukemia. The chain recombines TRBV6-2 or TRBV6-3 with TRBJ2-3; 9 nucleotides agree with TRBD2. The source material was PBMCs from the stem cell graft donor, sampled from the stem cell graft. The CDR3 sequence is CASRPRGRAGSQDTQYF. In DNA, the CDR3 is TGTGCCAGCAGGCCCCGCGGGAGGGCCGGTTCCCAGGATACGCAGTATTTT.